This note documents a single T cell receptor (beta chain) sequence. Its antigen remains unidentified. The entry originates in a study of T cell clones after liver transplantation. Study-level results: In a couple of subjects, few donor cells limited the measurable donor-reactive repertoire.

This CDR3 has 12 amino acids. The V end was cut by 6 bases, the J end by 6 bases, with 8 bases between. CDR1 is MNHEY, CDR2 SVGAGI, per germline. Repertoires were generated with immunoSEQ multiplex PCR, while TCRdb's copy carries only in-frame clones and drops some. The profile covers about 75,000 clones, with around four fifths appearing a single time and 2.1% taken by the ten largest. The chain employs TRBV6-5 and TRBJ2-2; D remains unclear. The TCR originated in a human patient who received a liver transplant. Some T cells may be supplied by the graft donor. The sequencing here drew on CD4+ T cells from blood, taken less than 50 months after liver transplant. This chain's CDR3 is CASRARSGELFF. CDR3 DNA: TGTGCCAGCAGAGCTAGGTCCGGGGAGCTGTTTTTT.